The 3 T cell receptor beta chains below all came from one sample that was sequenced in a study of blood T cells in healthy people across ages. Sample-barcoded 5' priming and a J-beta primer mix drove a second PCR of 7 to 11 cycles. Each CDR3 protein is one row after TCRdb ran MiXCR on the 5' RACE reads. Here the sample spans about 1.8 million distinct CDR3 sequences, around half being singletons. The sample comprised blood. The source is a middle-aged woman in good health.

The chain is built from TRBV7-2 and TRBJ2-5; TRBD2 might be the D (5 bases). Trimming removed 1 base at V and 0 bases at J, with 15 bases between. The CDR3 length is 17 residues. CDR1 and CDR2 from the germline V gene are SGHTA and FQGNSA. The CDR3 here is CASSLGGMRLYQETQYF. The DNA of the CDR3 is TGTGCCAGCAGCTTAGGAGGGATGCGCTTGTACCAAGAGACCCAGTACTTC.

The V and J genes are TRBV20-1 and TRBJ2-5; TRBD2 matches at 8 bases. This CDR3 region has 15 residues. Germline CDR1 is DFQATT and CDR2 is SNEGSKA (reference sequence). J gave up 2 bases and V 3 bases, and 8 bases lay outside the gene matches. CDR3 region: CSASLAGRPQETQYF. As DNA, the CDR3 is TGCAGTGCTAGTCTAGCGGGCAGACCACAAGAGACCCAGTACTTC.

This clonotype was detected only a few times. The chain combines TRBV27 with TRBJ1-2; 8 nucleotides match TRBD1. This CDR3 contains 14 residues. Germline lookup yields CDR1 MNHEY and CDR2 SMNVEV (reference sequence). V shed 6 bases, J shed 4 bases, and the junction held 7 bases outside the gene matches. This CDR3 is CASSLTGELYGYTF. In DNA, the CDR3 is TGTGCCAGCAGCCTGACAGGGGAGCTCTATGGCTACACCTTC.